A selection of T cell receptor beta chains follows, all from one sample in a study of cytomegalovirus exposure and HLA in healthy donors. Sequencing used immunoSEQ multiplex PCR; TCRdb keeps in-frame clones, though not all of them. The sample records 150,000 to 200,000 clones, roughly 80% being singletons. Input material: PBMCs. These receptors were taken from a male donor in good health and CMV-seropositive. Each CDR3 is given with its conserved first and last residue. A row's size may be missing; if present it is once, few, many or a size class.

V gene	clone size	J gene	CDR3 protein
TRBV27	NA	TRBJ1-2	CASSLQWGQDYGYTF
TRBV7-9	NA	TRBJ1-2	CASSMGQGGLSYTF
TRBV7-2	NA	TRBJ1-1	CASSLQDRNTEAFF
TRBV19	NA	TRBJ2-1	CASSDGGLAGVLGYEQFF
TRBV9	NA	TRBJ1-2	CASSVEAGLDLTGYTF
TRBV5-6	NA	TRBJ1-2	CASSPGGQAYGYTF
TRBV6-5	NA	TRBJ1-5	CASSPRTTVGQPQHF
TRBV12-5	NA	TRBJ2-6	CASGSFSGFFSGANVLTF
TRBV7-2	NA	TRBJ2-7	CASSLNGGIDEQYF
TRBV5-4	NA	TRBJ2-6	CASSLSQSGANVLTF
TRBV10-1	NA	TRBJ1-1	CASSESSGTEAFF
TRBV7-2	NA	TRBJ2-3	CASRWTGAQADTQYF
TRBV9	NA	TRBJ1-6	CASSGRQGNSPLHF
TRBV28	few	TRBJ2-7	CASSFAGREGRYEQYF
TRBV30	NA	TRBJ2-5	CAWSLGGLGSETQYF
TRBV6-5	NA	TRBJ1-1	CASRETGVTEAFF
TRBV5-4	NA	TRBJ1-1	CASSPQILSEAFF
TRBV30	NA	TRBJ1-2	CAWSVQDRGRGYTF
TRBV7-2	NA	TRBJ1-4	CASSLDRRNEKLFF
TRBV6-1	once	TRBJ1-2	CASSSGQTLNYGYTF